This T cell receptor beta chain was identified during a study of blood T cell repertoires in COVID-19. The wider study: Some COVID-19 samples were acute and others convalescent; all came from the United States, Italy and Spain.

The table came from immunoSEQ multiplex PCR; TCRdb's copy has only in-frame clones and leaves some out. Of 90,000 to 110,000 clones in the sample, about 87% are singletons; the top ten hold around 1.1%. Germline V lookup: CDR1 LGHDT, CDR2 YNNKEL (reference sequence). The CDR3 is made up of 14 amino acids. Deletions cut 5 bases from V and 2 bases from J, with 10 bases between. This clonotype was sampled from a human donor in a cohort sampled during active COVID-19. Sequencing was performed on peripheral blood. The J gene is TRBJ2-1, the V gene TRBV3-1 (or the pseudogene TRBV3-2); TRBD1 is a possible D gene (5 bases). CDR3 protein: CASSGARAYNEQFF. The CDR3 DNA reads TGTGCCAGCAGCGGGGCCCGGGCCTACAATGAGCAGTTCTTC.